This TCR beta chain derives from a study of T cell repertoires in cytomegalovirus infection. To note about this clonotype: Antigen specificity is unknown.

Each CDR3 protein gets one entry after TCRdb re-called the reads with MiXCR. The sample lists some 110,000 distinct CDR3 sequences; more than 25% were seen once. The TCR comes from a human donor in good health (CMV status not recorded). Some clones in this sample may be carry-over from other donors' samples. Here the sequenced sample was CD8+ T cells from cultured PBMCs, taken from culture after CMV antigen stimulation.

The CDR3 DNA sequence: TGTGCCAGCAGCTTAGCCTTGGGGGGTGGCTACACCTTC. Translation: CASSLALGGGYTF. J is TRBJ1-2 and V is TRBV7-9; TRBD1 is a possible D gene (5 bases). CDR1 SEHNR and CDR2 FQNEAQ come from the germline V gene (reference sequence). V was shortened by 0 bases and J by 7 bases, with 9 bases between the two germline ends. This CDR3 comprises 13 residues.